This TCR beta chain was found in a study of response to subunit inactivated influenza vaccine. TCRdb used MiXCR to reprocess the RT-PCR reads, holding one entry per CDR3 protein. The sample lists 600,000 to 850,000 distinct CDR3 sequences, about 14% seen once, with about 7.4% in the top ten. This clonotype occurred many times. Antigen unknown. Study results and limitations: Only a handful of new T cells, the authors suggested, are recruited with each seasonal influenza vaccination.

The germline V gene has CDR1 MNHEY and CDR2 SVGEGT. The CDR3 has 12 residues. The V end lost 1 base, the J end lost 5 bases, and 6 bases lay between the germline ends. This specimen consisted of PBMCs from blood, obtained about 14 days before vaccination. This chain links TRBV6-2 or TRBV6-3 with TRBJ2-7; D not certain. This clonotype originated in a man aged 45-65 years who received an inactivated influenza vaccine. The CDR3 here is CASSYFGDEQYF. In DNA form, the CDR3 reads TGTGCCAGCAGTTACTTTGGGGACGAGCAGTACTTC.